One and the same sample provided the 23 T cell receptor beta chains below, sequenced in a study of regulatory T cells in long-lasting Graves disease. Sequencing libraries for TCR beta were prepared with iRepertoire HTBI primers and Arm-PCR of CDR3 regions. TCRdb used MiXCR to reprocess the multiplex PCR reads, holding one entry per CDR3 protein. The sample has about 470,000 distinct CDR3 sequences, under 15% seen once. Time point denoted: newly diagnosed GD, antithyroid drugs for less than 3 months. The TCR library was made from RNA that had been extracted from PBMCs in TRIzol. This sample was also put to use in a study of T cells in Graves' hyperthyroidism and ophthalmopathy.

The specimen comprised peripheral blood mononuclear cells (PBMCs), sampled at new diagnosis, from a patient treated with antithyroid drugs. These receptors came from a woman in her twenties or thirties with Graves disease.

A few counts support this clonotype. The chain has TRBV18 and TRBJ2-2, with D uncertain. The germline V gene has CDR1 KGHSH and CDR2 LQKENI. Deletions cut 3 bases from V and 6 bases from J, with 11 bases between. CDR3 length: 14 residues. In nucleotides, the CDR3 is TGTGCCAGCTCACCGGGTGGTGAGGCCGGGGAGCTGTTTTTT. Protein product: CASSPGGEAGELFF.

This clonotype was seen repeatedly, ten times or more. The chain carries TRBV30 and TRBJ1-4, with D perhaps TRBD1 (5 bases). V was shortened by 8 bases and J by 0 bases, with 13 bases between the two germline ends. Germline values: CDR1 GTSNPN, CDR2 SVGIG (reference sequence). The CDR3 sequence is 14 residues long. The CDR3 DNA follows: TGTGCCCAGCGGGGCGGACCAACTAATGAAAAACTGTTTTTT. Its protein is CAQRGGPTNEKLFF.

This clonotype was counted a few times. The V call is TRBV29-1, the J call TRBJ1-4; D remains ambiguous. This CDR3 has 14 residues. CDR1 and CDR2 (germline): SQVTM, ANQGSEA. With 1 base removed from V and 0 bases from J, the gap between germline ends came to 6 bases. The CDR3 region is CSVEGGSTNEKLFF. The CDR3 coding sequence is TGCAGCGTTGAAGGAGGGTCAACTAATGAAAAACTGTTTTTT.

For the CDR3, the DNA is TGTGCCAGCAGTTTAGGGGTAGATGGGTCCTACGAGCAGTACTTC. It codes for CASSLGVDGSYEQYF. The V and J genes are TRBV12-3 or TRBV12-4 and TRBJ2-7; D ambiguous. V was shortened by 1 base and J by 1 base, with 11 bases between the two germline ends. This CDR3 region has 15 residues.

The chain joins TRBV19 to TRBJ1-3; D is unresolved. Trimming removed 6 bases from V and 2 bases from J, with 11 bases in between. The CDR3 is 14 residues long. The germline V gene has CDR1 LNHDA and CDR2 SQIVND (reference sequence). In nucleotides, the CDR3 is TGTGCCAGTAGGTTTGCCGGCCCTGGAAACACCATATATTTT. Translated: CASRFAGPGNTIYF.

This clonotype was counted at least ten times. The chain has TRBV12-5 and TRBJ2-1, with 7 positions matching TRBD2. The ends lost 4 bases at V and 8 bases at J; junction bases unmatched: 11. Germline V gene lookup returns CDR1 LGHNT and CDR2 FRNRAP. This CDR3 is built from 15 residues. CDR3 sequence (DNA): TGTGCTAGTGGTTGGGGGGGTCTCTCTGTGGATGAGCAGTTCTTC. This codes for CASGWGGLSVDEQFF.

In DNA form, the CDR3 reads TGTGCCATCAGTGAGGCGGACAGCCCCCTCGCTAGCACAGATACGCAGTATTTT. It yields the protein CAISEADSPLASTDTQYF. V is TRBV10-3 and J is TRBJ2-3; weak D call: TRBD1 (6 bases). The length of the CDR3 is 18 residues. Germline CDR1 and CDR2: ENHRY and SYGVKD. Trimming cost V 2 bases and J 0 bases, with 18 bases left between them.

This clonotype came up many times. The rearrangement uses TRBV27 and TRBJ2-2; the D is unclear. Germline values: CDR1 MNHEY, CDR2 SMNVEV (reference sequence). V lost 2 bases, J lost 8 bases, and 6 bases lay in between. The CDR3 consists of 12 residues. CDR3 region: CASSLPSGELFF. The CDR3 DNA reads TGTGCCAGCAGTTTACCATCGGGGGAGCTGTTTTTT.

This clonotype was detected only a few times. The V call is TRBV6-1, the J call TRBJ2-3, with a weak D call TRBD2 (5 bases). CDR3 length: 14 residues. The V gene lost 7 bases and the J gene lost 4 bases, with 15 bases spanning the gap. CDR1 and CDR2 (germline): MNHNS, SASEGT. CDR3 DNA sequence: TGTGCCAGCACCACCGAGCGGAAGTCAGATACGCAGTATTTT. The encoded protein is CASTTERKSDTQYF.

The chain employs TRBV30 and TRBJ2-1, with D tentatively TRBD2 (6 bases). The CDR3 is made up of 14 amino acids. The ends were cut back, 1 base at V and 6 bases at J, with 13 bases in the middle. Germline CDR1 reads GTSNPN; CDR2 reads SVGIG (reference sequence). CDR3 sequence: CAWSGGVVGNEQFF. The CDR3 coding sequence is TGTGCCTGGAGTGGGGGGGTCGTGGGCAATGAGCAGTTCTTC.

This clonotype was recorded a few times. The chain joins TRBV5-6 to TRBJ1-2; TRBD1 might be the D (5 bases). The germline CDR1 and CDR2 sequences are SGHDT and YYEEEE. V was shortened by 1 base and J by 5 bases, with 9 bases between the two germline ends. The CDR3 loop spans 13 amino acids. Written as DNA, the CDR3 is TGTGCCAGCAGCTTGAAGGGACTTTATGGCTACACCTTC. Encoded protein: CASSLKGLYGYTF.

Ten or more counts support this clonotype. This chain connects TRBV3-1 to TRBJ2-5; no clear D. This CDR3 has 14 amino acids. Per the germline V gene, CDR1 is LGHDT and CDR2 is YNNKEL (reference sequence). V gave up 1 base and J gave up 2 bases, with 8 bases separating them. Written as DNA, the CDR3 is TGTGCCAGCAGCCAAGTGGATCCGCAAGAGACCCAGTACTTC. Protein product: CASSQVDPQETQYF.

The chain joins TRBV24-1 to TRBJ2-1; no firm D call. The DNA end favors TRBJ2-5, so the J call may be wrong. The V gene's germline CDR1 is KGHDR and CDR2 SFDVKD. This CDR3 has 12 amino acids. CDR3 sequence (DNA): TGTGCCACCAGTGATCTGACCCGGACCCAGTACTTC. It yields the protein CATSDLTRTQYF.

This clonotype was recorded at least ten times. An end of the junction does not agree with germline; a read error may underlie this. This sequence joins TRBV7-6 and TRBJ2-3; no firm D call. This CDR3 is 14 amino acids long. Germline-derived CDR1 and CDR2 are SGHVS and FNYEAQ. In nucleotides, the CDR3 is TGTGCCAGCAGCTTAGCCAGTCCCGGCTCGTCGCAGTGTTTT. Its translation is CASSLASPGSSQCF. The complete variable domain, with remaining parts taken from reference TRBV7-6 and TRBJ2-3, reads GAGVSQSPRYKVTKRGQDVALRCDPISGHVSLYWYRQALGQGPEFLTYFNYEAQQDKSGLPNDRFSAERPEGSISTLTIQRTEQRDSAMYRCASSLASPGSSQCFGPGTRLTVL.

For this clonotype: Possible read error: a much larger clone is one base away. The rearrangement uses TRBV2 and TRBJ1-3; 9 bases match TRBD1. The CDR3 spans 16 residues. V shed 6 bases and J 3 bases; nucleotides not matched to a gene: 9. Germline-derived CDR1 and CDR2 are SNHLY and FYNNEI. CDR3: CASRRTQGASGNTIYF. The DNA of the CDR3 is TGTGCCAGCAGACGGACACAGGGGGCGAGTGGAAACACCATATATTTT.

In its sample, this clonotype was seen many times. The chain recombines TRBV7-9 with TRBJ1-1; D perhaps matches TRBD1 (6 bases). CDR1 and CDR2 from the germline V gene are SEHNR and FQNEAQ (reference sequence). The CDR3 is 16 residues long. The germline V and J ends were trimmed by 5 bases and 0 bases, with 16 bases remaining between them. CDR3 protein: CASSGRGGTMNTEAFF. CDR3 in DNA: TGTGCCAGCAGCGGGCGGGGCGGGACAATGAACACTGAAGCTTTCTTT.

The rearrangement links TRBV7-2 to TRBJ2-2, with D maybe TRBD2 (5 bases). There are 19 residues in the CDR3. The germline V and J ends were trimmed by 4 bases and 2 bases, with 23 bases remaining between them. Germline values: CDR1 SGHTA, CDR2 FQGNSA. CDR3 residues: CASSSSGWAGPSNTGELFF. CDR3 nucleotides: TGTGCCAGCAGCTCATCCGGTTGGGCGGGTCCAAGTAACACCGGGGAGCTGTTTTTT.

The table lists this clonotype with many counts. The chain is built from TRBV28 and TRBJ2-7, with 7 bases aligning to TRBD1. Germline values: CDR1 MDHEN, CDR2 SYDVKM. J gave up 3 bases and V 1 base, and 6 bases lay outside the gene matches. This CDR3 has 15 residues. The CDR3 spells CASSLYRDRFYEQYF. For the CDR3, the DNA is TGTGCCAGCAGTTTATACCGGGACAGATTCTACGAGCAGTACTTC. The full variable domain, with the rest looked up from reference TRBV28 and TRBJ2-7, is DVKVTQSSRYLVKRTGEKVFLECVQDMDHENMFWYRQDPGLGLRLIYFSYDVKMKEKGDIPEGYSVSREKKERFSLILESASTNQTSMYLCASSLYRDRFYEQYFGPGTRLTVT.

Note on this clonotype: With a far larger clone one base away, a read error is the likely cause. The CDR3 coding sequence is TGCAGTGTATATGAGGCGGAGAGCTACAATGAGCAGTACTTC. The encoded protein is CSVYEAESYNEQYF. The chain carries TRBV20-1 and TRBJ2-7; D not certain. CDR1 is DFQATT and CDR2 is SNEGSKA in the germline V gene (reference sequence). The germline V and J ends were trimmed by 7 bases and 7 bases, with 23 bases remaining between them. The CDR3 extends over 14 amino acids.

This clonotype was found a few times. The gene calls are TRBV24-1 and TRBJ2-3; unclear D gene. Germline assignment: CDR1 KGHDR and CDR2 SFDVKD. V was clipped by 4 bases and J by 2 bases, with 6 bases between them. The CDR3 totals 13 residues. DNA of the CDR3: TGTGCCACCAGTGACCCGTTCACAGATACGCAGTATTTT. It translates to CATSDPFTDTQYF.

Many counts were recorded for this clonotype. The rearrangement links TRBV11-2 to TRBJ2-3; D is ambiguous. CDR1 and CDR2 (germline): SGHAT, FQNNGV. There are 16 residues in the CDR3. Trimming removed 4 bases at V and 2 bases at J, with 16 bases between. The CDR3 DNA reads as TGTGCCAGCAGCTCCGCCGGCGCGCCGGCCACAGATACGCAGTATTTT. It yields the protein CASSSAGAPATDTQYF.

This clonotype turned up a few times. The chain uses TRBV7-2 and TRBJ2-3; no clear D gene. This CDR3 has 14 amino acids. Looked up from germline, CDR1 is SGHTA and CDR2 is FQGNSA. V shed 2 bases and J shed 4 bases, with 10 bases lying between them. The CDR3 DNA reads TGTGCCAGCAGCTTAACACGGGTAGCAGATACGCAGTATTTT. The encoded protein is CASSLTRVADTQYF.

This clonotype has ten or more counts. The chain has TRBV24-1 and TRBJ2-1, with D perhaps TRBD1 (6 bases). The CDR3 contains 18 residues. Trimming took 2 bases from V and 4 from J, leaving 20 bases between them. The germline gives CDR1 KGHDR, CDR2 SFDVKD. This chain's CDR3 is CATSDWVQGRSPYNEQFF. CDR3 DNA: TGTGCCACCAGTGATTGGGTCCAGGGGCGGAGCCCTTACAATGAGCAGTTCTTC.